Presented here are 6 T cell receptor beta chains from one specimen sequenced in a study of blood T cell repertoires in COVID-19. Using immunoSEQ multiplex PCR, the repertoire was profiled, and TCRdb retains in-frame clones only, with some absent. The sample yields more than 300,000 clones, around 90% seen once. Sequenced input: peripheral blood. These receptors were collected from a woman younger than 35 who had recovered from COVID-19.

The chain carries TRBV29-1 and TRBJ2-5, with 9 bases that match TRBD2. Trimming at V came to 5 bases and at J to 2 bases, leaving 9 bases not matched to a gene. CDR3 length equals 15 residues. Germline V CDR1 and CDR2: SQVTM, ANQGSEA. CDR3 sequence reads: CSVSLRLAGQETQYF. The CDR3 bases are TGCAGCGTTTCCCTCCGGCTAGCGGGACAAGAGACCCAGTACTTC.

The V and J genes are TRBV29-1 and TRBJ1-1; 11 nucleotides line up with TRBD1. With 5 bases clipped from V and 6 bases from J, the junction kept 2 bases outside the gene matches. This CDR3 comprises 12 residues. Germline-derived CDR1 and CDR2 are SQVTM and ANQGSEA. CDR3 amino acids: CSVWTGGAEAFF. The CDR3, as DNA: TGCAGCGTTTGGACAGGGGGCGCTGAAGCTTTCTTT.

CDR3 region: CASSYSQASRGNTIYF. CDR3 DNA: TGTGCCAGCAGTTACTCTCAGGCCTCGCGCGGAAACACCATATATTTT. The rearrangement uses TRBV6-5 and TRBJ1-3; D is undetermined. The germline gives CDR1 MNHEY, CDR2 SVGAGI. The ends were cut back, 0 bases at V and 4 bases at J, with 13 bases in the middle. The CDR3 is made up of 16 amino acids.

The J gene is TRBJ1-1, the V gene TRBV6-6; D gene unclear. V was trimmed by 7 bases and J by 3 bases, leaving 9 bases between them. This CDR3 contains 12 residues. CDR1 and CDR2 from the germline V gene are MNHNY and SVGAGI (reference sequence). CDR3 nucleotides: TGTGCCAGCAACCGGGAACACACTGAAGCTTTCTTT. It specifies CASNREHTEAFF.

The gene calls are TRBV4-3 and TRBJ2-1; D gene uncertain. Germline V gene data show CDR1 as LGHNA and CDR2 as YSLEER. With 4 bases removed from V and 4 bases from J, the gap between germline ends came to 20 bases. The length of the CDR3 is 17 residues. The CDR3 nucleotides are TGCGCCAGCAGCCCAGCCTTCGACGGGTTAGGTTACAATGAGCAGTTCTTC. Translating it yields CASSPAFDGLGYNEQFF.

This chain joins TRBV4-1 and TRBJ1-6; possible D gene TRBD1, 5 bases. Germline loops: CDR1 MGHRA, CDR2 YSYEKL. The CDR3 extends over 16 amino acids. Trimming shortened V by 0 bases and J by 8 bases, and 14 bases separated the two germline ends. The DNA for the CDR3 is TGCGCCAGCAGCCAAGATAAGGGGACTACGTATTCACCCCTCCACTTT. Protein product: CASSQDKGTTYSPLHF.